This TCR beta chain comes out of a study of CD8+ T cells in alopecia areata. Treatment here: oral pan-JAK inhibitor, 5-10 mg twice daily. The CDR3 runs to 17 residues. Germline CDR1 and CDR2: MGHDK and SYGVNS. Trimming removed 2 bases at V and 5 bases at J, with 21 bases between. RNA extraction was followed by reverse transcription into cDNA, which acted as the sequencing template. Using immunoSEQ multiplex PCR, the repertoire was profiled, and TCRdb retains in-frame clones only, with some absent. The sample carries about 270,000 clones, over 45% recorded once. The sequencing used CD4+ T cells sorted from blood, collected around week 54, from a patient treated with tofacitinib. The chain combines TRBV25-1 with TRBJ2-5; maybe TRBD2 (6 bases). The source of this sequence is a human donor with alopecia areata. CDR3 residues: CASSEKAGLVGIETQYF. Written as DNA, the CDR3 is TGTGCCAGCAGTGAAAAGGCGGGGCTCGTGGGAATTGAGACCCAGTACTTC.